The entry below describes one TCR beta chain. This sample is part of a study of identical twins. CDR3 length equals 14 residues. Germline V lookup: CDR1 KGHDR, CDR2 SFDVKD. Trimming stripped 9 bases from V and 8 bases from J, with 19 bases between. TCRdb recomputed calls from the 5' RACE reads with MiXCR, one row per CDR3 protein. The table records roughly 630,000 distinct CDR3 sequences, around 7.4% of them present only once. The same sample was also used in a study of yellow fever vaccine responses in identical twins.

The chain carries TRBV24-1 and TRBJ2-1, with D tentatively TRBD2 (6 bases). Input material: PBMCs. The sequence derives from a woman in her late teens or twenties in good health. DNA for the CDR3: TGTGCCACCGGTAAGGGACTGAATAGTGATGAGCAGTTCTTC. Its protein product is CATGKGLNSDEQFF.